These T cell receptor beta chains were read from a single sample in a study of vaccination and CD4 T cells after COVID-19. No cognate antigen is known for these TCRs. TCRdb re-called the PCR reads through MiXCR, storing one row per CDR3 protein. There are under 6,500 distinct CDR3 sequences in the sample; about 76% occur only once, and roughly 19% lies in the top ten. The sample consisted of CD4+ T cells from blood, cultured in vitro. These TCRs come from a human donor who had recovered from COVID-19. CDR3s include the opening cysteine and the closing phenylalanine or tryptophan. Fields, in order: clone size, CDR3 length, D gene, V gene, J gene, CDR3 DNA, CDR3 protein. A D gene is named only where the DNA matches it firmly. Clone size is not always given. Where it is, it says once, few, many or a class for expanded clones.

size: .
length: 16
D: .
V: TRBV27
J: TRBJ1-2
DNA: TGTGCCAGCAGACGAACAGGGTCTGTAGCTAACTATGGCTACACCTTC
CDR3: CASRRTGSVANYGYTF

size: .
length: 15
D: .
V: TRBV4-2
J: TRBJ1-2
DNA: TGTGCCAGCAGCCAAGACGGGAGATCTAACTATGGCTACACCTTC
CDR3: CASSQDGRSNYGYTF

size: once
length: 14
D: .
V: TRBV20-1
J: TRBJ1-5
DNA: TGCAGTGCTAGGGTATACAGTAGCAATCAGCCCCAGCATTTT
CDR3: CSARVYSSNQPQHF

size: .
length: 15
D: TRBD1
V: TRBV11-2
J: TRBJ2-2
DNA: TGTGCCAGCAGCCTAGGACAGGGGGACACCGGGGAGCTGTTTTTT
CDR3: CASSLGQGDTGELFF

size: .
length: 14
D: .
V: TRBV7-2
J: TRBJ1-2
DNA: TGTGCCAGCAGCTTAGTAGGCCAGGGGTCCGGCTACACCTTC
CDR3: CASSLVGQGSGYTF

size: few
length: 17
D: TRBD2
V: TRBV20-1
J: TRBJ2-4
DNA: TGCAGTGCTAGAGGACTAGCGGGAGGGACGGCCAAAAACATTCAGTACTTC
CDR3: CSARGLAGGTAKNIQYF

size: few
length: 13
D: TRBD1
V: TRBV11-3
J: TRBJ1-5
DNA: TGTGCCAGCAGCTCCAGACAGGGACAGCCCCAGCATTTT
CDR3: CASSSRQGQPQHF

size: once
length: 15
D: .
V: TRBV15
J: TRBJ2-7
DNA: TGTGCCACCAGCAGAGAGAAGGGTTCCCCGTACGAGCAGTACTTC
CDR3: CATSREKGSPYEQYF

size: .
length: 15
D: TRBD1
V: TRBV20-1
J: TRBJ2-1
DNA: TGCAGTGCTCAGGGCGAGGACAGGGGGCGTCCCGGGCAGTTCTTC
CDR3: CSAQGEDRGRPGQFF

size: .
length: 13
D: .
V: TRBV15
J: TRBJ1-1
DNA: TGTGCCACCAGCAGAGATCTAGGGCAGGGCGCTTTCTTT
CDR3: CATSRDLGQGAFF

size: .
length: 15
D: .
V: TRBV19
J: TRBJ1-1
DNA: TGTGCCAGTAGTATAGGGGGGGGCAGGAACACTGAAGCTTTCTTT
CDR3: CASSIGGGRNTEAFF

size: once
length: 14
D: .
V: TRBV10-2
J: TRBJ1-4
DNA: TGCGCCAGCAGCGGGGGCTCAACTAATGAAAAACTGTTTTTT
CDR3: CASSGGSTNEKLFF

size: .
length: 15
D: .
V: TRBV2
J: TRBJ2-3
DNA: TGTGCCAGCAGTAGGGAGGGGGCTGGCACAGATACGCAGTATTTT
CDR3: CASSREGAGTDTQYF

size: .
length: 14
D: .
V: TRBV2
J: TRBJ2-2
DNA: TGTGCCAGCATGAGGACAGTGAACACCGGGGAGCTGTTTTTT
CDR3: CASMRTVNTGELFF

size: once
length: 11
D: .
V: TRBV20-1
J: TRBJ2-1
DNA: TGCAGTGCTAGCCAATACAATGAGCAGTTCTTC
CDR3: CSASQYNEQFF

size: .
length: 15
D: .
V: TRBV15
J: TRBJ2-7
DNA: TGTGCCACCAGCACCGGAGGAGGGGGGTCCTACGAGCAGTACTTC
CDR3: CATSTGGGGSYEQYF

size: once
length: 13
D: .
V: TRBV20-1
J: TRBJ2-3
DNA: TGCAGTGCTAGAGTAGAATACGGAGATACGCAGTATTTT
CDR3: CSARVEYGDTQYF

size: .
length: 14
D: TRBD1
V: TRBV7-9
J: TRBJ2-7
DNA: TGTGCCAGCAGCGATACAGGGGGAGAAGTCAAGCAGTACTTC
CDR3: CASSDTGGEVKQYF

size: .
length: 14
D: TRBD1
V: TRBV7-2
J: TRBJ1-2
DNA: TGTGCCAGCAGCCAAGGGGGGACAGGGAATGGCTACACCTTC
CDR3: CASSQGGTGNGYTF

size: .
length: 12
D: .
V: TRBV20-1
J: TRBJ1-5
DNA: TGCAGTGCCCCATCCGGCGGTTCCCCCCAGCATTTT
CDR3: CSAPSGGSPQHF

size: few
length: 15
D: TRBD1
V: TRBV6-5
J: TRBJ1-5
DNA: TGTGCCAGCAGTTACGGACAGGATAGCAATCAGCCCCAGCATTTT
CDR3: CASSYGQDSNQPQHF

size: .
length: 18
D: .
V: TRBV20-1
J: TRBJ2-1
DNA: TGCAGTGCTATCTCTGGTAAGGACGGCTTCTTCCCGTCCAATGAGCAGTTCTTC
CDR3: CSAISGKDGFFPSNEQFF

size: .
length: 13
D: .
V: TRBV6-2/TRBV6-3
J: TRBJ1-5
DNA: TGTGCCAGCAGTTATAGCAGGGGCCAGCCCCAGCATTTT
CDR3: CASSYSRGQPQHF

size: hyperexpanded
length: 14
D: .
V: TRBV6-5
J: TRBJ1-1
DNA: TGTGCCAGCAGTTACGGGGGGGAGAACACTGAAGCTTTCTTT
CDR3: CASSYGGENTEAFF

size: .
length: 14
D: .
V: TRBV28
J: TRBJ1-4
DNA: TGTGCCAGCAGTTGGGCAGGGATTGGTGAAAAACTGTTTTTT
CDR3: CASSWAGIGEKLFF

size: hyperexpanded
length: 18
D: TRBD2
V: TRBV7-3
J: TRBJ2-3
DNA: TGTGCCAGCAGCTTAACAGGCCCTAGCGGGGGGAGCACAGATACGCAGTATTTT
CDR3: CASSLTGPSGGSTDTQYF

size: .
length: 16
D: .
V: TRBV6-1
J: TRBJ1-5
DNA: TGTGCCAGCAGTGAAGCCCGTCGGGCAGAGGATCAGCCCCAGCATTTT
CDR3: CASSEARRAEDQPQHF

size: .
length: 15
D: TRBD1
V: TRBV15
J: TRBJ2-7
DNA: TGTGCCACCAGCAGAGCAGGACAGGGGACCCACGAGCAGTACTTC
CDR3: CATSRAGQGTHEQYF

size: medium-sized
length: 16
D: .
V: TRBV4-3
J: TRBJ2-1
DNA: TGCGCCAGCAGCCACCTCGGGGCGGCCGCTTACAATGAGCAGTTCTTC
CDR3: CASSHLGAAAYNEQFF

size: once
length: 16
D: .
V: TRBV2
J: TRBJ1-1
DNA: TGTGCCAGCAGTAATCTTTTTCGGTATCAAAACACTGAAGCTTTCTTT
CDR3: CASSNLFRYQNTEAFF

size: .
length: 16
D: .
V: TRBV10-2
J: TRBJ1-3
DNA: TGCGCCAGCAGTGATCCACAGAGGAGCTCTGGAAACACCATATATTTT
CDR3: CASSDPQRSSGNTIYF

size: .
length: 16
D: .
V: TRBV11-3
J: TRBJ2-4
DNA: TGTGCCAGCAGCCACCCTATAGGGACAGCCAAAAACATTCAGTACTTC
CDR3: CASSHPIGTAKNIQYF

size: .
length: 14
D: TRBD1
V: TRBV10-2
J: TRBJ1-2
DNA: TGCGCCAGCAGCCTTGGACAGGGCAACTATGGCTACACCTTC
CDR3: CASSLGQGNYGYTF

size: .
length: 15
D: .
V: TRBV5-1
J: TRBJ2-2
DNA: TGCGCCAGCAGCTCGACAGACCAGAACACCGGGGAGCTGTTTTTT
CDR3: CASSSTDQNTGELFF

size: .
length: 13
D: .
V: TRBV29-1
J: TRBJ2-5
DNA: TGCAGCGTTGTGGGCGGGGTTTCAGAGACCCAGTACTTC
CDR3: CSVVGGVSETQYF

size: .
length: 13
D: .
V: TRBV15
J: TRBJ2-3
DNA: TGTGCCACCAGCAGACCATTTACAGATACGCAGTATTTT
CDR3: CATSRPFTDTQYF

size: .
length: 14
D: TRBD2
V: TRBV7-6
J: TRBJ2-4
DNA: TGTGCCAGCAGCTGGGGGGGAGCCAAAAACATTCAGTACTTC
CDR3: CASSWGGAKNIQYF

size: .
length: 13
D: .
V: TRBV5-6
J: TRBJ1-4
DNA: TGTGCCAGCAGCTTCCGGGGACGGGAAAAACTGTTTTTT
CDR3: CASSFRGREKLFF

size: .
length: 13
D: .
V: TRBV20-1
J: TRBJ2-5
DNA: TGCAGTGCTAACGGAGGTTCCCAAGAGACCCAGTACTTC
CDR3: CSANGGSQETQYF

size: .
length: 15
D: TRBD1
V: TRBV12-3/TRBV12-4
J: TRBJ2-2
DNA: TGTGCCAGCACCGAGGGACAGGTCTACACCGGGGAGCTGTTTTTT
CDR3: CASTEGQVYTGELFF

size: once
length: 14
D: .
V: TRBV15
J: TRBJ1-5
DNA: TGTGCCACCAGCAGTTGGGGGGCTGTTCGGCCCCAGCATTTT
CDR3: CATSSWGAVRPQHF

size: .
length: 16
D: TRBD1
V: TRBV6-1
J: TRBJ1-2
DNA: TGTGCCAGCAGTGTACAGGACAGGGTCCCTCGCTATGGCTACACCTTC
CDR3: CASSVQDRVPRYGYTF

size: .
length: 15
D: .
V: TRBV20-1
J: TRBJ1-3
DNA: TGCAGTGCAAGGCCCCCAGGGAGCTCTGGAAACACCATATATTTT
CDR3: CSARPPGSSGNTIYF

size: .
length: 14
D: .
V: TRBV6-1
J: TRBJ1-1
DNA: TGTGCCAGCAGTCATACAACAGCGAACACTGAAGCTTTCTTT
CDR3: CASSHTTANTEAFF

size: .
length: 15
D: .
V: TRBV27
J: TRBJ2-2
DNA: TGTGCCAGCAGTTTACTAGCTATGAACACCGGGGAGCTGTTTTTT
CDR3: CASSLLAMNTGELFF

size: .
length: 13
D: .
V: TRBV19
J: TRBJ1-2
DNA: TGTGCCAGCGACACTGACCTGGGTGAGGGCTACACCTTC
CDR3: CASDTDLGEGYTF

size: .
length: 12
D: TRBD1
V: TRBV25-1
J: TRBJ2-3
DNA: TGTGCCAGCAACAGGGGGACAGATACGCAGTATTTT
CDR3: CASNRGTDTQYF

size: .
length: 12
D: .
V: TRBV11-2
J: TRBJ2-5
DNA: TGTGCCAGCAGCTTAGGTATAGAGACCCAGTACTTC
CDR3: CASSLGIETQYF

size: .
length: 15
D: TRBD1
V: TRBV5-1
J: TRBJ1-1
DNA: TGCGCCAGCAGCGTACAGGGGGCGCGGGGCACTGAAGCTTTCTTT
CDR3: CASSVQGARGTEAFF

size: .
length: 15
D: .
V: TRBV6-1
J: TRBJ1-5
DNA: TGTGCCAGCAGCCGGGGGGGGACTTATCCTCAGCCCCAGCATTTT
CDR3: CASSRGGTYPQPQHF

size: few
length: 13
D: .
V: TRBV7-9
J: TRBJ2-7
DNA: TGTGCCAGCAGTTTTCCCGACCGATACGAGCAGTACTTC
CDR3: CASSFPDRYEQYF

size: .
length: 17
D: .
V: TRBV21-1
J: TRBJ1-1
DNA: TGTGCCAGCAGCCAAAGTGGGGCAGGGCGGGGGTACACTGAAGCTTTCTTT
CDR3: CASSQSGAGRGYTEAFF